This T cell receptor (beta chain) came from a study of identical twins. This clonotype has only a few counts. Its antigen is unknown. Study-wide findings and caveats: The study found that models underestimated out-of-frame TCR alpha sharing in monozygotic twins. Zero-insertion analyses might be partly confounded by invariant T cells like MAIT and iNKT.

The V gene end was trimmed by 4 bases and the J gene end by 5 bases; junction bases not matched to a gene: 8. Germline V lookup: CDR1 KGHDR, CDR2 SFDVKD. There are 15 residues in the CDR3. TCRdb re-derived calls from the 5' RACE reads in MiXCR, one entry per CDR3 protein. The data show 410,000 or so distinct CDR3 sequences, with 18% seen just once and around 12% held by the top ten. The receptor was derived from a man over 45 in good health. The source material was naive T cells sorted from blood. This chain uses TRBV24-1 with TRBJ1-1; TRBD1 matches 8 bases. CDR3 coding DNA: TGTGCCACCAGTGACCAGAGGACAGGGTTGACTGAAGCTTTCTTT. The encoded protein is CATSDQRTGLTEAFF.